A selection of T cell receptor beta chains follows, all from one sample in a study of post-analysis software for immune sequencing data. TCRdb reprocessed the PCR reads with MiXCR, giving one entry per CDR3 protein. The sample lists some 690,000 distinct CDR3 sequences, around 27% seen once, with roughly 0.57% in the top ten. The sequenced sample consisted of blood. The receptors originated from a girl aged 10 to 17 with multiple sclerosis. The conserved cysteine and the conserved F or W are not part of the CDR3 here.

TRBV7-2 ASSSGQYEKLF
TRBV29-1 SVGEWGRTQY
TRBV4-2 ASSPGGPNTGELF
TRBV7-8 ASSRSAETQY
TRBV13 ASSPGLRINEQF
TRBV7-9 ASTAGGPRGEQY
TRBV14 ASSQEIRNQETQY
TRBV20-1 SAEPRDRAYNEQF
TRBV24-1 ATSDGPGQGALAKNIQY
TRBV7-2 ASSYGTSGTNEQF
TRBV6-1 PSSEVGRTETQY
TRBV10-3 AISTTGRGQETQY
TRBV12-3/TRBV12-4 ASSQLNTDTQY
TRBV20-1 SAPQGVYT
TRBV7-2 ASSLVMAGGGYT
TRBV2 ASSGGHQGEAF
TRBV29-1 SVTDGQDYEQY
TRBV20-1 SAHALSGSPYEQY
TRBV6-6 ASSRTSGTGVREQY
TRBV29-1 SVLRDTQY
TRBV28 ASSPLGGVGYEQY
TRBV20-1 SAGNSGGAKNIQY
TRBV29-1 SVDWGGDQTQY
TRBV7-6 ASSLPRGQGAQTDTQY
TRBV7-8 ASTPGISYNEQF